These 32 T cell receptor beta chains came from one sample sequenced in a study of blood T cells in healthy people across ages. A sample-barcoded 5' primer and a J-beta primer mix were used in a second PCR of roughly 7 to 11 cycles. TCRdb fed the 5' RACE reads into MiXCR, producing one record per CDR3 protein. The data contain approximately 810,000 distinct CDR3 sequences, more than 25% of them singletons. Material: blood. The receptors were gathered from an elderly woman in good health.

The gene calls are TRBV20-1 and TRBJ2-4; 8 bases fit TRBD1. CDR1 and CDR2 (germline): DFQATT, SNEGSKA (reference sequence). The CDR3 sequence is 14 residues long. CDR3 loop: CGVREADRVNIQYF. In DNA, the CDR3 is TGCGGTGTTAGAGAAGCGGACAGGGTAAACATTCAGTACTTC.

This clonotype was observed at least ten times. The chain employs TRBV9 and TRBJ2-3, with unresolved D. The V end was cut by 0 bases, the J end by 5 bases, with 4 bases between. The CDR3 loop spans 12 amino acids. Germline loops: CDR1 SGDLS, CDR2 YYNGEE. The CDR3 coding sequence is TGTGCCAGCAGCGTAGCAGAAGATACGCAGTATTTT. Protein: CASSVAEDTQYF. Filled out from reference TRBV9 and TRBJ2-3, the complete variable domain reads DSGVTQTPKHLITATGQRVTLRCSPRSGDLSVYWYQQSLDQGLQFLIQYYNGEERAKGNILERFSAQQFPDLHSELNLSSLELGDSALYFCASSVAEDTQYFGPGTRLTVL.

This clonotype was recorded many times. The CDR3 sequence: CASSLAGHSYEQYF. For the CDR3, the DNA is TGCGCCAGCAGCTTGGCGGGACATTCCTACGAGCAGTACTTC. The chain has TRBV5-1 and TRBJ2-7; tentative D call: TRBD1 (6 bases). Germline V gene data show CDR1 as SGHRS and CDR2 as YFSETQ. The CDR3 is 14 amino acids. V was cut by 0 bases and J by 1 base, with 8 bases left in between.

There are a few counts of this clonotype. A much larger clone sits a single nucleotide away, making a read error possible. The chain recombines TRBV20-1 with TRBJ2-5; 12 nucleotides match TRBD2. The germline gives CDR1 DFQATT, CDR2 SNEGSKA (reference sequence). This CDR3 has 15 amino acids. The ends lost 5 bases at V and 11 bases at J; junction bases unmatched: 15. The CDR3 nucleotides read TGCAGTGCTGTCCTAGCGGGGGGGCGGAGGAATGAGCAGTACTTC. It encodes CSAVLAGGRRNEQYF.

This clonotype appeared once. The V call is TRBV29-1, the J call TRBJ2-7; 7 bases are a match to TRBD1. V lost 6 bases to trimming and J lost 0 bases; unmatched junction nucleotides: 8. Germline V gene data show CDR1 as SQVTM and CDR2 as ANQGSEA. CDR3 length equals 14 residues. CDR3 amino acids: CSVRGQWSSYEQYF. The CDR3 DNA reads TGCAGCGTACGGGGACAGTGGAGCTCCTACGAGCAGTACTTC.

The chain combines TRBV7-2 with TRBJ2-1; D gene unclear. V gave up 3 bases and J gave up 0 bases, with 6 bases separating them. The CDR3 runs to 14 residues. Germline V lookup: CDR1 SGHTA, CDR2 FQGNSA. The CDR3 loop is CASSLHSSYNEQFF. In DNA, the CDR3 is TGTGCCAGCAGCTTGCACAGCTCCTACAATGAGCAGTTCTTC.

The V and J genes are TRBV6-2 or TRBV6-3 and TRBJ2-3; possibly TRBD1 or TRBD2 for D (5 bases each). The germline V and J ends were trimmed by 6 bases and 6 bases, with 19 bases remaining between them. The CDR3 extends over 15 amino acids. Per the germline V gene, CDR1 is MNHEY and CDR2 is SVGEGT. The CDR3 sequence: CASSLRDHGRDTQYF. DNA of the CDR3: TGTGCCAGCAGCCTCCGGGACCACGGAAGGGATACGCAGTATTTT.

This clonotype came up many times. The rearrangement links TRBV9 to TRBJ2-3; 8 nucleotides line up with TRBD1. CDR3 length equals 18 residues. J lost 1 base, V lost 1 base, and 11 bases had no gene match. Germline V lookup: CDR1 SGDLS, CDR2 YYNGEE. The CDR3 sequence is CASSVSGGTAFGTDTQYF. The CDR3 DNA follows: TGTGCCAGCAGCGTATCAGGGGGCACCGCCTTTGGCACAGATACGCAGTATTTT.

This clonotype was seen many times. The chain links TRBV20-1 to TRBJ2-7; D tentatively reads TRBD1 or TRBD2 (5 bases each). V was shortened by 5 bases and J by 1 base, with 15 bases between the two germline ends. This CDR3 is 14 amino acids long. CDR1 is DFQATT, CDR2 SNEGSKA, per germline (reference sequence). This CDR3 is CSAGRGTDSYEQYF. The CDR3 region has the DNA TGCAGTGCTGGCAGAGGGACCGATTCCTACGAGCAGTACTTC.

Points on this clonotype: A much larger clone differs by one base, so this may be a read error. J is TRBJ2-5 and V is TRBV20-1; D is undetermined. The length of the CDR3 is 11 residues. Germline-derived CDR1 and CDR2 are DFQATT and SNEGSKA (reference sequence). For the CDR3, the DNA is TGCAGTGCTAGCTGGCAAGAGGCCCAGTACTTC. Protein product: CSASWQEAQYF.

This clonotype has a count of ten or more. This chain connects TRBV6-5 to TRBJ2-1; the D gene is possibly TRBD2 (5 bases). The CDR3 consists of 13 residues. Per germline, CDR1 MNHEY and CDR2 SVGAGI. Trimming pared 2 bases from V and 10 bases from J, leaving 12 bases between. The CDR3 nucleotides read TGTGCCAGCAGTTACACTGAGGGCACCGAGCAGTTCTTC. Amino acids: CASSYTEGTEQFF.

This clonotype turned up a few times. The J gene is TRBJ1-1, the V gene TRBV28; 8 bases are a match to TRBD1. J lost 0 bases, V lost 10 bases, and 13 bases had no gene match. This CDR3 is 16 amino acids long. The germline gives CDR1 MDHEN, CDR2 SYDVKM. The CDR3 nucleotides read TGTGCCACCACTCTTTGGGGGACAGGTATGAACACTGAAGCTTTCTTT. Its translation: CATTLWGTGMNTEAFF.

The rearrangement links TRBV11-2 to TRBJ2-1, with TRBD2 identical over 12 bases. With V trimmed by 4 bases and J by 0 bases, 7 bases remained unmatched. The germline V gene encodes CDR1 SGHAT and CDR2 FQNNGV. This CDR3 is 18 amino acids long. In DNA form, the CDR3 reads TGTGCCAGCAGCTCTGGGACTAGCGGGCCGAGCTCCTACAATGAGCAGTTCTTC. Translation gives CASSSGTSGPSSYNEQFF.

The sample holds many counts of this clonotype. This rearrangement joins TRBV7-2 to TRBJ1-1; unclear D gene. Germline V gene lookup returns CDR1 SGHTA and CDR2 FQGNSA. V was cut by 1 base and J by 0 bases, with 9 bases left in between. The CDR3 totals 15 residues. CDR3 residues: CASSLDLGVNTEAFF. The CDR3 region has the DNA TGTGCCAGCAGCTTAGATCTTGGAGTGAACACTGAAGCTTTCTTT.

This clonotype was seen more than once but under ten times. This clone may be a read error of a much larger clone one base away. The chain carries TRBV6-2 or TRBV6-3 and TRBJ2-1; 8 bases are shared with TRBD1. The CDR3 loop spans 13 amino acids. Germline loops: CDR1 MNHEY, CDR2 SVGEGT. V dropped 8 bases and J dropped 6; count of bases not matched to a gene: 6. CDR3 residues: CASHRTGCNEQFF. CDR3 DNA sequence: TGTGCCAGCCACCGGACAGGGTGCAATGAGCAGTTCTTC.

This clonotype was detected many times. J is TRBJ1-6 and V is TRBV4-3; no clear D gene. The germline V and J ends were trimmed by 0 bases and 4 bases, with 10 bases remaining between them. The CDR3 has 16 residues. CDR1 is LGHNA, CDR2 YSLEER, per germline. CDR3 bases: TGCGCCAGCAGCCAAGATTATACAGCATATAATTCACCCCTCCACTTT. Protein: CASSQDYTAYNSPLHF.

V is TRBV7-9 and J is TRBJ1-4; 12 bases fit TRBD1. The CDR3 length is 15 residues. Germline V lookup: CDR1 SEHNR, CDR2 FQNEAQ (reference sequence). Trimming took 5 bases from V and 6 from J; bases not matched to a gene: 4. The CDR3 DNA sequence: TGTGCCAGCAGCGGGGACAGGGGGCGACATGAAAAACTGTTTTTT. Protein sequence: CASSGDRGRHEKLFF. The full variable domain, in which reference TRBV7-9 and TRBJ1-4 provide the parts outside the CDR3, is DTGVSQNPRHKITKRGQNVTFRCDPISEHNRLYWYRQTLGQGPEFLTYFQNEAQLEKSRLLSDRFSAERPKGSFSTLEIQRTEQGDSAMYLCASSGDRGRHEKLFFGSGTQLSVL.

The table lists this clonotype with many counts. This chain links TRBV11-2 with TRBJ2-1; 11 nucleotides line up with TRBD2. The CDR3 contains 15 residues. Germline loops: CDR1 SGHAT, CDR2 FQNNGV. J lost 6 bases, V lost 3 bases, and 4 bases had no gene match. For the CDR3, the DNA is TGTGCCAGCAGCTTCATAGCGGGGGGGACCAATGAGCAGTTCTTC. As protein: CASSFIAGGTNEQFF.

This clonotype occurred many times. In nucleotides, the CDR3 is TGCGCCAGCAGGGACAGGGGGCTCTATGGCTACACCTTC. Translating gives CASRDRGLYGYTF. The chain has TRBV10-2 and TRBJ1-2; 11 bases map to TRBD1. The J segment lost 4 bases and the V segment lost 6 bases, leaving 1 base of the junction unmatched. This CDR3 region has 13 residues. Looked up from germline, CDR1 is WSHSY and CDR2 is SAAADI.

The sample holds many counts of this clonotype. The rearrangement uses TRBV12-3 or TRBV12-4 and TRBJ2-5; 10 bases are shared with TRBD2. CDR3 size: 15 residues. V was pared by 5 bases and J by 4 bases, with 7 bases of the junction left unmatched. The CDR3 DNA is TGTGCCAGCAGTACTCTAGCGGGGGTGGGAGAGACCCAGTACTTC. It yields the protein CASSTLAGVGETQYF.

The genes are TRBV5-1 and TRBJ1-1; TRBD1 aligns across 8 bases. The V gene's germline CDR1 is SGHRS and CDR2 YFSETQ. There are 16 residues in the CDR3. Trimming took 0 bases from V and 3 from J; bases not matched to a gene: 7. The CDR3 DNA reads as TGCGCCAGCAGCTTGGGGAGGACAGGGATGGACACTGAAGCTTTCTTT. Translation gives CASSLGRTGMDTEAFF.

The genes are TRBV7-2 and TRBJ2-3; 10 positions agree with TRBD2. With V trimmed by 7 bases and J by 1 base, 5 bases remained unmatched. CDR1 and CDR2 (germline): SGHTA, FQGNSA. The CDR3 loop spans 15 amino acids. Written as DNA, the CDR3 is TGTGCCAGCACCACTGGACTAGCGGGCACAGATACGCAGTATTTT. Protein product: CASTTGLAGTDTQYF. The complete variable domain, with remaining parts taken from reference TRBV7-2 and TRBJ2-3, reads GAGVSQSPSNKVTEKGKDVELRCDPISGHTALYWYRQSLGQGLEFLIYFQGNSAPDKSGLPSDRFSAERTGGSVSTLTIQRTQQEDSAVYLCASTTGLAGTDTQYFGPGTRLTVL.

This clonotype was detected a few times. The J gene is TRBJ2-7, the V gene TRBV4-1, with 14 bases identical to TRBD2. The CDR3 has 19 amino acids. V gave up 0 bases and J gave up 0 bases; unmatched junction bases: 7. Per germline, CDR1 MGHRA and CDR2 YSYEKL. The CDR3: CASSQDMGLAGANSYEQYF. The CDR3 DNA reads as TGCGCCAGCAGCCAAGATATGGGACTAGCGGGGGCGAACTCCTACGAGCAGTACTTC.

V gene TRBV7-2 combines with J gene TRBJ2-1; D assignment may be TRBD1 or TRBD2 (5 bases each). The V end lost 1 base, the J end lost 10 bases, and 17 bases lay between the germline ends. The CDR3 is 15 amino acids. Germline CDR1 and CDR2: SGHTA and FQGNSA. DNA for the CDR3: TGTGCCAGCAGCTTAGGAGGGGTAGGGGCCTACGAGCAGTTCTTC. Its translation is CASSLGGVGAYEQFF.

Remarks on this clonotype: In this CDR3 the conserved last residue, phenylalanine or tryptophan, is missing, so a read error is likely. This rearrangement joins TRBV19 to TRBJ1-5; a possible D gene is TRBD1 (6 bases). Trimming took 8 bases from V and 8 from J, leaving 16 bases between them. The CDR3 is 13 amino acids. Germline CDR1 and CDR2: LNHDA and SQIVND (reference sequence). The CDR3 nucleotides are TGTGCCAGTCAGGTAGCAGGGGCTAAGCCCCAGCATTGT. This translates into CASQVAGAKPQHC.

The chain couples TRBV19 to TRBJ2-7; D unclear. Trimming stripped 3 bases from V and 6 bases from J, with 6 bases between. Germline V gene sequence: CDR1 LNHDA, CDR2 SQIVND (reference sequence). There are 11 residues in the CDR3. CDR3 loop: CASSIGSEQYF. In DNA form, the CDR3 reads TGTGCCAGTAGTATTGGGTCCGAGCAGTACTTC.

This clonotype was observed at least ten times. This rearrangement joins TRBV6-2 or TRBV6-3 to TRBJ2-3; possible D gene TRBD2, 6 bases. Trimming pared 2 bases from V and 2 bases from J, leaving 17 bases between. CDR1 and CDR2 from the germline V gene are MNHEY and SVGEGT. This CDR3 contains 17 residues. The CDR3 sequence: CASSYGRYSGSTDTQYF. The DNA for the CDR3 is TGTGCCAGCAGTTACGGGAGATATAGCGGTTCCACAGATACGCAGTATTTT.

CDR3 nucleotides: TGTGCCAGCAGTGTGGATAGATCACCCCTCCACTTT. This translates into CASSVDRSPLHF. The chain employs TRBV27 and TRBJ1-6; D remains ambiguous. Trimming removed 5 bases from V and 10 bases from J, with 9 bases in between. The CDR3 is 12 amino acids. Germline CDR1 and CDR2: MNHEY and SMNVEV (reference sequence).

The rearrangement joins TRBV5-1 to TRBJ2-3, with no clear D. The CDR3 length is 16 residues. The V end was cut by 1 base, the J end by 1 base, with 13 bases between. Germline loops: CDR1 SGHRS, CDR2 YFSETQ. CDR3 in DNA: TGCGCCAGCAGCTTGCAAGGTTTTGGCGGCACAGATACGCAGTATTTT. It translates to CASSLQGFGGTDTQYF. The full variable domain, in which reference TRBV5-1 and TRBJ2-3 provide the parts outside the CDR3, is KAGVTQTPRYLIKTRGQQVTLSCSPISGHRSVSWYQQTPGQGLQFLFEYFSETQRNKGNFPGRFSGRQFSNSRSEMNVSTLELGDSALYLCASSLQGFGGTDTQYFGPGTRLTVL.

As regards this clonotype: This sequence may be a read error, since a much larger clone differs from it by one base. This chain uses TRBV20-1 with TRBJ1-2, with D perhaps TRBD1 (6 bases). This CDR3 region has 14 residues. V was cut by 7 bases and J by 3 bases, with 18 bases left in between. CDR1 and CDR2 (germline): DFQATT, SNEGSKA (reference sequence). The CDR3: CSVRRSGVDYGYTF. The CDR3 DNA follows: TGCAGTGTCCGGAGGTCAGGGGTGGACTATGGCTACACCTTC.

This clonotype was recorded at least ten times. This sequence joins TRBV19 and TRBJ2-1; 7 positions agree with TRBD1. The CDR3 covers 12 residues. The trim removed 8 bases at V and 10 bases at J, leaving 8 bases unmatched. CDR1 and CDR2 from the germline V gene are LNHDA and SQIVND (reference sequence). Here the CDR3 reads CASDDRDREQFF. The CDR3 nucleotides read TGTGCCAGTGACGACAGGGACAGAGAGCAGTTCTTC.

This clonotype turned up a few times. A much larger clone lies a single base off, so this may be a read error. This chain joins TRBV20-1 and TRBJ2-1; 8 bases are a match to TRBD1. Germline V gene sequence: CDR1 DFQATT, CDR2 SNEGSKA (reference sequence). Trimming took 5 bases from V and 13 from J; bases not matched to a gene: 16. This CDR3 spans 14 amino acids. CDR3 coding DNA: TGCAGTGCTCGGACAGGGTACGATGGAGAGACCCAGTTCTTC. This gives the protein CSARTGYDGETQFF.